This T cell receptor (beta chain) is drawn from a study of blood T cell repertoires in COVID-19. This table comes from immunoSEQ multiplex PCR, and its TCRdb copy is limited to in-frame clones, with some not included. This table has about 380,000 clones, 85% to 90% appearing once. V was trimmed by 2 bases and J by 6 bases, leaving 12 bases between them. Germline values: CDR1 SGDLS, CDR2 YYNGEE. This CDR3 is built from 14 residues. Recruitment covered about two dozen US areas and drew participants whose ages spanned roughly 18 to 100 years. Allocation to cohorts depended on clinical history reported by the participants. For recovered donors of Cohort 3, there were two negative PCRs, clearance, or symptom resolution.

The sequenced sample consisted of PBMCs or T cells enriched from blood (not recorded which). The source of this sequence is a woman aged 18-35 years who had recovered from COVID-19. The rearrangement links TRBV9 to TRBJ1-5, with D possibly matching TRBD1 (5 bases). Here the CDR3 DNA reads TGTGCCAGCAGCGTGCAGGGTTGGGGTCAGCCCCAGCATTTT. Protein product: CASSVQGWGQPQHF.